Listed here are 13 T cell receptor beta chains from one sample, sequenced in a study of T cells in Graves' hyperthyroidism and ophthalmopathy (dated by TCRdb to about 2019). Library construction relied on multiplex PCR. TCRdb lists the instrument as Illumina HiSeq 2000. The TCR beta CDR3 regions were amplified from RNA transcripts. The TCR CDR3 was subjected to a first round of RT-PCR using the HTBI primer set and the Qiagen OneStep RT-PCR kit. Using fastp trimming at Q25 and MiXCR clonotype assembly, TCRdb reanalyzed the public sequencing data and kept in-frame beta chains. Entries are consolidated by CDR3 protein sequence, retaining the most common genes and DNA. The sample table records around 350,000 distinct CDR3 sequences; under 20% of these occur just once. Clones ranked in the top ten supply 3.5% to 4% of the sample. Sequencing was performed on blood. All receptors derive from a woman aged 18-29 years with Graves' hyperthyroidism.

This clonotype was seen at least ten times. The CDR3 reads CASSGGHRGTEAFF. CDR3 coding DNA: TGTGCCAGCAGTGGGGGCCATCGGGGCACTGAAGCTTTCTTT. The V gene is TRBV2, the J gene TRBJ1-1; TRBD1 is a possible D gene (5 bases). The V end lost 4 bases, the J end lost 4 bases, and 13 bases lay between the germline ends. The CDR3 extends over 14 amino acids. Germline V lookup: CDR1 SNHLY, CDR2 FYNNEI.

V and J are TRBV14 and TRBJ1-1; D unresolved. The ends were cut back, 1 base at V and 11 bases at J, with 11 bases in the middle. The CDR3 runs 12 residues. Germline loops: CDR1 SGHDN, CDR2 FVKESK. This chain's CDR3 is CASSQVPGEAFF. CDR3 nucleotide sequence: TGTGCCAGCAGCCAAGTCCCGGGTGAGGCTTTCTTT.

This clonotype was seen at least ten times. At one boundary the junction diverges from the germline segment, which might be a read error. The V gene is TRBV6-1, the J gene TRBJ2-4; 8 bases are a match to TRBD1. This CDR3 is 14 amino acids long. The V gene's germline CDR1 is MNHNS and CDR2 SASEGT. Here the CDR3 reads CASREGQGKNIQYF. The CDR3 DNA follows: TGTGCCAGCAGGGAAGGACAGGGCAAAAACATTCAGTACTTC.

This clonotype came up many times. The V gene is TRBV11-1, the J gene TRBJ1-2; 10 positions agree with TRBD1. CDR3 length: 16 amino acids. Per germline, CDR1 SGHAT and CDR2 FQDESV (reference sequence). V shed 5 bases and J 4 bases; nucleotides not matched to a gene: 10. The CDR3 is CASSPGGTGDFYGYTF. The CDR3 DNA is TGTGCCAGCAGCCCAGGAGGGACAGGGGACTTCTATGGCTACACCTTC.

V and J are TRBV20-1 and TRBJ2-7; D may match TRBD1 or TRBD2 (5 bases each). The CDR3 spans 15 residues. Germline V gene lookup returns CDR1 DFQATT and CDR2 SNEGSKA (reference sequence). V was pared by 3 bases and J by 0 bases, with 15 bases between. CDR3: CSASPGTLSSYEQYF. In DNA form, the CDR3 reads TGCAGTGCTAGCCCCGGGACGCTAAGCTCCTACGAGCAGTACTTC.

There are many counts of this clonotype. The chain employs TRBV6-1 and TRBJ1-5; D unresolved. Between the trimmed V and J ends, which lost 2 bases and 6 bases, there was a span of 11 bases. The germline CDR1 and CDR2 sequences are MNHNS and SASEGT. There are 14 residues in the CDR3. The CDR3 loop is CASSELEEGQPQHF. The CDR3 region has the DNA TGTGCCAGCAGTGAACTTGAGGAGGGTCAGCCCCAGCATTTT.

This clonotype was detected many times. The chain couples TRBV12-3 or TRBV12-4 to TRBJ2-7; D might be TRBD2 (6 bases). The CDR3 covers 13 residues. V was pared by 5 bases and J by 6 bases, with 14 bases between. In nucleotides, the CDR3 is TGTGCCAGCAGTCCGCGGGGTCTTGTCGAGCAGTACTTC. Translation: CASSPRGLVEQYF.

This clonotype was found a few times. The chain is built from TRBV13 and TRBJ1-1; 11 bases match TRBD1. This CDR3 has 15 residues. The germline V gene has CDR1 PRHDT and CDR2 FYEKMQ (reference sequence). J gave up 5 bases and V 5 bases, and 7 bases lay outside the gene matches. CDR3 sequence (DNA): TGTGCCAGCAGCGGTGGACAGGGGGCGGGTACTGAAGCTTTCTTT. Amino acids: CASSGGQGAGTEAFF. Together with reference TRBV13 and TRBJ1-1, the CDR3 gives the full variable domain: AAGVIQSPRHLIKEKRETATLKCYPIPRHDTVYWYQQGPGQDPQFLISFYEKMQSDKGSIPDRFSAQQFSDYHSELNMSSLELGDSALYFCASSGGQGAGTEAFFGQGTRLTVV.

A remark on this clonotype: An end of the junction does not agree with germline; a read error may underlie this. The chain carries TRBV5-1 and TRBJ2-2; D is possibly TRBD2 (6 bases). From germline, CDR1 is SGHRS and CDR2 YFSETQ. The CDR3 loop spans 14 amino acids. This chain's CDR3 is CASSFMADTGGLFF. In DNA form, the CDR3 reads TGCGCCAGCAGCTTCATGGCGGACACCGGGGGGCTGTTTTTT.

This chain connects TRBV24-1 to TRBJ1-2, with D maybe TRBD1 (5 bases). The germline V and J ends were trimmed by 7 bases and 8 bases, with 16 bases remaining between them. The CDR3 has 13 residues. Germline assignment: CDR1 KGHDR and CDR2 SFDVKD. Here the CDR3 reads CATSLTGTSGYTF. For the CDR3, the DNA is TGTGCCACCAGCCTTACGGGGACCTCGGGCTACACCTTC.

At least ten counts were recorded for this clonotype. V usage is TRBV5-1 and J usage is TRBJ1-1; possibly TRBD1 for D (5 bases). The CDR3 runs to 14 residues. With 1 base removed from V and 4 bases from J, the gap between germline ends came to 11 bases. Germline values: CDR1 SGHRS, CDR2 YFSETQ. The CDR3 is CASSLSGVGTEAFF. CDR3 DNA: TGCGCCAGCAGCTTGTCGGGGGTTGGCACTGAAGCTTTCTTT. The variable domain in full, with the rest retrieved from reference TRBV5-1 and TRBJ1-1, is KAGVTQTPRYLIKTRGQQVTLSCSPISGHRSVSWYQQTPGQGLQFLFEYFSETQRNKGNFPGRFSGRQFSNSRSEMNVSTLELGDSALYLCASSLSGVGTEAFFGQGTRLTVV.

This clonotype was found many times. This sequence joins TRBV18 and TRBJ2-5; D uncertain. The CDR3 consists of 12 residues. CDR1 KGHSH and CDR2 LQKENI come from the germline V gene. The V and J ends lost 2 bases and 3 bases respectively, with 4 bases between them. CDR3: CASSPGKETQYF. CDR3 bases: TGTGCCAGCTCACCAGGGAAAGAGACCCAGTACTTC.

This clonotype was seen at least ten times. The gene calls are TRBV5-1 and TRBJ1-1; weak D call: TRBD1 (6 bases). Germline CDR1 reads SGHRS; CDR2 reads YFSETQ. The V and J ends lost 0 bases and 4 bases respectively, with 19 bases between them. The CDR3 is 17 amino acids. CDR3 nucleotides: TGCGCCAGCAGCTTGGCTGGGCGTGGGGGGCAGAGCACTGAAGCTTTCTTT. Protein product: CASSLAGRGGQSTEAFF.